Listed below are T cell receptor beta chains from one sample, sequenced in a study of cytomegalovirus exposure and HLA in healthy donors. The protocol was immunoSEQ multiplex PCR, while the TCRdb copy is restricted to in-frame clones and leaves out a portion. The sample carries fewer than 200,000 clones, roughly nine tenths recorded once. Sequenced: PBMCs. The source is a young woman in good health and CMV-seropositive. The CDR3 runs from the conserved cysteine through the conserved F or W. The order of the fields is J gene, clone size, V gene, D gene, CDR3 DNA, CDR3 protein. D genes are given only for firm matches. The listing skips clone size in some rows; elsewhere it reads once, few, many or a size class.

>TRBJ2-3|.|TRBV18|.
TGTGCCAGCTCACCCTTGCTCAGGGATCCAGATACGCAGTATTTT
CASSPLLRDPDTQYF
>TRBJ2-1|.|TRBV30|.
TGTGCCTGGAGTGTACAGGGATATGAGCAGTTCTTC
CAWSVQGYEQFF
>TRBJ1-2|.|TRBV7-9|.
TGTGCCAGCAGCTTACCCGACTTTACCTTC
CASSLPDFTF
>TRBJ1-2|once|TRBV28|.
TGTGCCAGCAGAGGGGGAGACTATGGCTACACCTTC
CASRGGDYGYTF
>TRBJ1-5|.|TRBV4-1|.
TGCGCCAGCAGCCAAGACGGGGGGCTGGGTAATCAGCCCCAGCATTTT
CASSQDGGLGNQPQHF
>TRBJ2-6|.|TRBV18|.
TGTGCCAGCTCACCACCGAACAGGCGGTCAGAAGCCAACGTCCTGACTTTC
CASSPPNRRSEANVLTF
>TRBJ1-2|once|TRBV28|.
TGTGCCAGCAGTTTGCAAGGGGTTGGCTACACCTTC
CASSLQGVGYTF
>TRBJ2-3|.|TRBV9|.
TGTGCCAGCAGCGTAGCTAGAGGCGGGACCCGCACAGATACGCAGTATTTT
CASSVARGGTRTDTQYF
>TRBJ1-1|.|TRBV2|.
TGTGCCAGCATAGGGGATCCCTTGAACACTGAAGCTTTCTTT
CASIGDPLNTEAFF
>TRBJ2-1|.|TRBV11-1|TRBD1
TGTGCCAGCAGCTGGGACAGGGTGTTTGGAAATGAGCAGTTCTTC
CASSWDRVFGNEQFF
>TRBJ1-1|.|TRBV5-1|.
TGCGCCAGCAGCTTGGTACAGAATTCTGAAGCTTTCTTT
CASSLVQNSEAFF
>TRBJ1-1|few|TRBV2|.
TGTGCCAGACAGGGGAACACTGAAGCTTTCTTT
CARQGNTEAFF
>TRBJ1-1|.|TRBV6-5|TRBD1
TGTGCCAGCAGTCCATCGACAGGGTTGTATACTGAAGCTTTCTTT
CASSPSTGLYTEAFF
>TRBJ2-1|.|TRBV18|.
TGTGCCAGCTCACCACCTGGCGAGCAGTTCTTC
CASSPPGEQFF
>TRBJ2-2|once|TRBV11-1|.
TGTGCCAGCAGCACTGGACAGTACACCGGGGAGCTGTTTTTT
CASSTGQYTGELFF
>TRBJ2-5|.|TRBV7-3|.
TGTGCCAGCAGCCCGACACACTTTGGAGAGACCCAGTACTTC
CASSPTHFGETQYF
>TRBJ2-5|.|TRBV7-2|TRBD2
TGTGCCAGCAGCTTATCTCCGGGAGGAGAGACCCAGTACTTC
CASSLSPGGETQYF
>TRBJ2-2|.|TRBV18|TRBD1
TGTGCCAGCTCACCGCAGACAGGGGGCGACACCGGGGAGCTGTTTTTT
CASSPQTGGDTGELFF
>TRBJ1-4|.|TRBV13|.
TGTGCCAGCAGCTTCTCCCGACTCAATTGGGAAAAACTGTTTTTT
CASSFSRLNWEKLFF
>TRBJ2-5|.|TRBV11-3|.
TGTGCCAGCAGCTCCCCAGGGCGGGAGACCCAGTACTTC
CASSSPGRETQYF
>TRBJ2-7|.|TRBV7-3|.
TGTGCCAGCAACTCCCCCGGAGACTACGAGCAGTACTTC
CASNSPGDYEQYF
>TRBJ2-7|.|TRBV4-3|TRBD2
TGCGCCAGCAGCCGCGGACTAGCGGAAACCTACGAGCAGTACTTC
CASSRGLAETYEQYF
>TRBJ2-7|.|TRBV2|.
TGTGCCAGCAGTGTGCCCCGAAGGGGTCAGGGCCACTACGAGCAGTACTTC
CASSVPRRGQGHYEQYF
>TRBJ2-1|.|TRBV6-5|.
TGTGCCAGCTATAACCGGGGAAATGAGCAGTTCTTC
CASYNRGNEQFF
>TRBJ2-1|.|TRBV30|TRBD2
TGTGCCTGGAGTGTACAGGGACTAGCCGACAATGAGCAGTTCTTC
CAWSVQGLADNEQFF
>TRBJ2-1|.|TRBV27|TRBD1
TGTGCCAGCAGTTACAAAAACAGGGGTACCAATGAGCAGTTCTTC
CASSYKNRGTNEQFF